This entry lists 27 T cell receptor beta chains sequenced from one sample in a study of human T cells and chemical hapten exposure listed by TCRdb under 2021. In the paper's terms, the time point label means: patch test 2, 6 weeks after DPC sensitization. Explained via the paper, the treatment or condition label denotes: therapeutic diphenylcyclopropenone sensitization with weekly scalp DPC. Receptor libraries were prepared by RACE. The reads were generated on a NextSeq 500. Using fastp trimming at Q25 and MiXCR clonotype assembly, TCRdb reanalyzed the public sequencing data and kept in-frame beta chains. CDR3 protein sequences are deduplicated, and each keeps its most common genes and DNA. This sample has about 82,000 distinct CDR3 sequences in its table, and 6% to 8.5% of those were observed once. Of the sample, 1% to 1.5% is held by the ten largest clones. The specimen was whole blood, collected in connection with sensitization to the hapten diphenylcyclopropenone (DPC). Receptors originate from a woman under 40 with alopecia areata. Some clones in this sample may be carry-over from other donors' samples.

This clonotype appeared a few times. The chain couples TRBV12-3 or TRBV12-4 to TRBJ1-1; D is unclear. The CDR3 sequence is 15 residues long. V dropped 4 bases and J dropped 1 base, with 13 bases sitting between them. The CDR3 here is CASSSWGRRNTEAFF. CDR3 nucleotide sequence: TGTGCCAGCAGTTCCTGGGGTCGAAGGAACACTGAAGCTTTCTTT.

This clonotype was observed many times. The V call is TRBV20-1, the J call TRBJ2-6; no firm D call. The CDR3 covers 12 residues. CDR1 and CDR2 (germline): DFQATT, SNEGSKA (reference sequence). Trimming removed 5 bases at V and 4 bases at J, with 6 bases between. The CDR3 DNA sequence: TGCAGTGCTCTGCGGGGGGCCAACGTCCTGACTTTC. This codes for CSALRGANVLTF.

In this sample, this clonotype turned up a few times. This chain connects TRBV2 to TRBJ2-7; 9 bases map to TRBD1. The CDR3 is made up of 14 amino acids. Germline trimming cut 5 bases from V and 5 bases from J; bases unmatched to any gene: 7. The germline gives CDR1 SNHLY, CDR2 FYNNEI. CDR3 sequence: CASSPPGQGNEQYF. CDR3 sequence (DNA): TGTGCCAGCAGTCCACCGGGACAGGGAAACGAGCAGTACTTC. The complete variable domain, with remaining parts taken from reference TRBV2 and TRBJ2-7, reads EPEVTQTPSHQVTQMGQEVILRCVPISNHLYFYWYRQILGQKVEFLVSFYNNEISEKSEIFDDQFSVERPDGSNFTLKIRSTKLEDSAMYFCASSPPGQGNEQYFGPGTRLTVT.

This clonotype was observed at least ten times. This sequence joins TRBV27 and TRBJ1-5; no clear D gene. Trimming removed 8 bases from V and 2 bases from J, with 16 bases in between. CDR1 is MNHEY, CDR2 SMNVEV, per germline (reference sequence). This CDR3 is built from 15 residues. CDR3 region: CASSVEGFGNQPQHF. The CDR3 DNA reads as TGTGCCAGCTCCGTTGAAGGATTTGGCAATCAGCCCCAGCATTTT.

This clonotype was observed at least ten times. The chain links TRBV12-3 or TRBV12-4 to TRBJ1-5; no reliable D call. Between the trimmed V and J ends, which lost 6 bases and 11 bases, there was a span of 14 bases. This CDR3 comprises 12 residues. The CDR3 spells CASRDLGGSQHF. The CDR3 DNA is TGTGCCAGCAGGGACCTAGGAGGGTCCCAGCATTTT.

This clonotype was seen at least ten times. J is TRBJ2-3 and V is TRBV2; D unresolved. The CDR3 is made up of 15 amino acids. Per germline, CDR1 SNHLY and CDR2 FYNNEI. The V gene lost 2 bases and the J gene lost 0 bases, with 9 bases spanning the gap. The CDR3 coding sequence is TGTGCCAGCAGTGAAAGAGTCAGGAGCACAGATACGCAGTATTTT. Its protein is CASSERVRSTDTQYF.

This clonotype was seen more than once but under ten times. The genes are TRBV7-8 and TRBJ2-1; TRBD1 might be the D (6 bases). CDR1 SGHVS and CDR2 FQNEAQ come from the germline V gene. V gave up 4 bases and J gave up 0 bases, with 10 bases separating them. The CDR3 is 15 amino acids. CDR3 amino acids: CASSSQGTSYNEQFF. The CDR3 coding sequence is TGTGCCAGCAGCTCACAGGGCACCTCCTACAATGAGCAGTTCTTC. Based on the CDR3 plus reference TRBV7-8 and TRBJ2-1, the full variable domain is GAGVSQSPRYKVAKRGQDVALRCDPISGHVSLFWYQQALGQGPEFLTYFQNEAQLDKSGLPSDRFFAERPEGSVSTLKIQRTQQEDSAVYLCASSSQGTSYNEQFFGPGTRLTVL.

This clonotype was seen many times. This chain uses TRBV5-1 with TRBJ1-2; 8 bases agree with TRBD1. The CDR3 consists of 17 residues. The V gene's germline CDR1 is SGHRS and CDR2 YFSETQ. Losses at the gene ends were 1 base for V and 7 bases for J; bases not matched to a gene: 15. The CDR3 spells CASSLTAGGANLAGYTF. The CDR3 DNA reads TGCGCCAGCAGCTTGACGGCAGGGGGCGCGAATCTTGCTGGCTACACCTTC.

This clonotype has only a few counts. The CDR3 DNA sequence: TGCAGCGCGCGCTTCAGGGACCCGAAAGCTTTCTTT. It codes for CSARFRDPKAFF. The chain carries TRBV29-1 and TRBJ1-1; D might be TRBD1 (5 bases). The V end was cut by 7 bases, the J end by 9 bases, with 18 bases between. The CDR3 consists of 12 residues. Germline assignment: CDR1 SQVTM and CDR2 ANQGSEA.

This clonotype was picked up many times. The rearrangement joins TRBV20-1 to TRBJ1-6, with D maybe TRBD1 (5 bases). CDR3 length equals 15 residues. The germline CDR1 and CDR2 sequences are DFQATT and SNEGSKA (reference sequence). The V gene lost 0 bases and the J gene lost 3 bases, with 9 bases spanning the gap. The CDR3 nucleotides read TGCAGTGCTAGAGATACAGGAATCTATAATTCACCCCTCCACTTT. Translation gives CSARDTGIYNSPLHF.

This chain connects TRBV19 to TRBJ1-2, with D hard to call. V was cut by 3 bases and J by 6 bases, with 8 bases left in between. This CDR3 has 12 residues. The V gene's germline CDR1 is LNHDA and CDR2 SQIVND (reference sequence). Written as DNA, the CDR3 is TGTGCCAGTAGTATGCTTGGGGATGGCTACACCTTC. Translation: CASSMLGDGYTF.

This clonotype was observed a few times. In nucleotides, the CDR3 is TGTGCCAGCAGCCTAGGGCAGGGCGACGAGCAGTACTTC. It codes for CASSLGQGDEQYF. The chain has TRBV3-1 and TRBJ2-7, with D possibly TRBD1 on 5 matching bases. The germline V and J ends were trimmed by 4 bases and 5 bases, with 12 bases remaining between them. This CDR3 has 13 residues. Per germline, CDR1 LGHDT and CDR2 YNNKEL (reference sequence).

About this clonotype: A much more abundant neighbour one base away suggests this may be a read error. The CDR3 is CASRITGKETQYF. The DNA of the CDR3 is TGTGCCAGCAGGATAACAGGGAAAGAGACCCAGTACTTC. The V call is TRBV6-2 or TRBV6-3, the J call TRBJ2-5, with D tentatively TRBD1 (6 bases). The CDR3 has 13 residues. Germline CDR1 is MNHEY and CDR2 is SVGEGT. The V gene lost 6 bases and the J gene lost 3 bases, with 11 bases spanning the gap.

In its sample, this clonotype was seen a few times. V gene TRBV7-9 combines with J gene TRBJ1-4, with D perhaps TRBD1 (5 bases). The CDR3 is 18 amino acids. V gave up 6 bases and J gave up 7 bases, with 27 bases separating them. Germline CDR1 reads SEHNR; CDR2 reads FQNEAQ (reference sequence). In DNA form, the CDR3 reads TGTGCCAGCAGTCAGATGGCGGGGCAAAAAGGCGTTGGTGAAAAACTGTTTTTT. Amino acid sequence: CASSQMAGQKGVGEKLFF. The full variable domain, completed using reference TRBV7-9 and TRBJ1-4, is DTGVSQNPRHKITKRGQNVTFRCDPISEHNRLYWYRQTLGQGPEFLTYFQNEAQLEKSRLLSDRFSAERPKGSFSTLEIQRTEQGDSAMYLCASSQMAGQKGVGEKLFFGSGTQLSVL.

The chain's CDR3 is CASSFSAGGPKGEQFF. For the CDR3, the DNA is TGTGCCAGCAGCTTCTCTGCGGGGGGGCCGAAGGGTGAGCAGTTCTTC. The V gene is TRBV5-4, the J gene TRBJ2-1, with 9 positions matching TRBD2. The germline V gene encodes CDR1 SGHNT and CDR2 YYREEE (reference sequence). The junction had 12 bases not matched to a gene; V was cut back by 2 bases and J by 9 bases. The CDR3 runs 16 residues.

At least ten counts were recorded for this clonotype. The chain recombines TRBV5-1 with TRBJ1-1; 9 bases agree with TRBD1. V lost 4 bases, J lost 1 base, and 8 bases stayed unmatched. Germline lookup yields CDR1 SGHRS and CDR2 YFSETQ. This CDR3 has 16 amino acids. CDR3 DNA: TGCGCCAGCAGCAGTTCACGGACAGGGGCGAACACTGAAGCTTTCTTT. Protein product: CASSSSRTGANTEAFF.

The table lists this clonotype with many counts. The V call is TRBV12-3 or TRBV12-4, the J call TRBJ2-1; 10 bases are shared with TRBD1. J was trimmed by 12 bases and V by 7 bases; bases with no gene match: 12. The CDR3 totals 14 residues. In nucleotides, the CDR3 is TGTGCCAGCATAGGGGGAGAGACAGGGGGCGGGCAGTTCTTC. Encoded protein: CASIGGETGGGQFF.

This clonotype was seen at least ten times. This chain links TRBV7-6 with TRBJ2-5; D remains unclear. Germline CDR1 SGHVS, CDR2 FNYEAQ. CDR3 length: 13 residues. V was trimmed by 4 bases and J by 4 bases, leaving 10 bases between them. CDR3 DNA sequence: TGTGCCAGCAGCTCGAAGGTGGGAGAGACCCAGTACTTC. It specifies CASSSKVGETQYF. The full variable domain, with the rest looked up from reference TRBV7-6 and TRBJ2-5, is GAGVSQSPRYKVTKRGQDVALRCDPISGHVSLYWYRQALGQGPEFLTYFNYEAQQDKSGLPNDRFSAERPEGSISTLTIQRTEQRDSAMYRCASSSKVGETQYFGPGTRLLVL.

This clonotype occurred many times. CDR3 coding DNA: TGCGCCAGCAGTCACCCAGACAGCCAAGAGACCCAGTACTTC. Protein: CASSHPDSQETQYF. The V gene is TRBV5-1, the J gene TRBJ2-5, with D possibly TRBD1 on 5 matching bases. Deletions cut 5 bases from V and 1 base from J, with 12 bases between. This CDR3 region has 14 residues. The germline V gene encodes CDR1 SGHRS and CDR2 YFSETQ.

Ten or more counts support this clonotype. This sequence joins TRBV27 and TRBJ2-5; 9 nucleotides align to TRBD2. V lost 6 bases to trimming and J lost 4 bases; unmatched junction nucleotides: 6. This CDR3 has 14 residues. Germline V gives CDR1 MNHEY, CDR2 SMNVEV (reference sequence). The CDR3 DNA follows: TGTGCCAGCAGACGTAAGACTAGCGGAGAGACCCAGTACTTC. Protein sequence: CASRRKTSGETQYF.

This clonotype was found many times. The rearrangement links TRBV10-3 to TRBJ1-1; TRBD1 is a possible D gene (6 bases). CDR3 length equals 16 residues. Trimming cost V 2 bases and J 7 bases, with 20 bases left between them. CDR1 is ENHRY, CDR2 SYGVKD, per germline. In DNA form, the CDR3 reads TGTGCCATCAGTGAGGGACGCGGGGGCGCATCGAATGAAGCTTTCTTT. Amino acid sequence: CAISEGRGGASNEAFF.

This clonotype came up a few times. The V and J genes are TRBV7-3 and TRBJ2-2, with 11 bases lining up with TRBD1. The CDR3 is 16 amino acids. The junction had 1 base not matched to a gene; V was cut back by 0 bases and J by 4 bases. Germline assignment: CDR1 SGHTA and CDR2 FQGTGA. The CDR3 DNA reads TGTGCCAGCAGCTTAACGGGGACAGGGGGCACCGGGGAGCTGTTTTTT. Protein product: CASSLTGTGGTGELFF.

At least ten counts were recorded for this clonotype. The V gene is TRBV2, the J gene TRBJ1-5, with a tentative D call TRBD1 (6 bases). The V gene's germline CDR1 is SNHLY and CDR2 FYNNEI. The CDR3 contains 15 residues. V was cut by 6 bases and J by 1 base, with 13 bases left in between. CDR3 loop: CASSFETGSNQPQHF. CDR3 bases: TGTGCCAGCAGCTTCGAGACAGGAAGCAATCAGCCCCAGCATTTT.

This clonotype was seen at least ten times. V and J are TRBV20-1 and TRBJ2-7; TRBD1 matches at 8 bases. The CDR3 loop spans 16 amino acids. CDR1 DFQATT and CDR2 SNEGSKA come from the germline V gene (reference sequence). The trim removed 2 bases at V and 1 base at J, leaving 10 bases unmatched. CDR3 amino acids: CSARRTGSLFSYEQYF. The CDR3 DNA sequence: TGCAGTGCTAGAAGGACAGGGTCCCTATTTTCCTACGAGCAGTACTTC.

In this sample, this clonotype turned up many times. This chain's CDR3 is CASSPSPPDTQYF. The CDR3 coding sequence is TGTGCCAGCAGTCCCAGTCCCCCAGATACGCAGTATTTT. The V and J genes are TRBV27 and TRBJ2-3; D gene uncertain. The CDR3 consists of 13 residues. Germline assignment: CDR1 MNHEY and CDR2 SMNVEV (reference sequence). Trimming pared 5 bases from V and 4 bases from J, leaving 10 bases between.

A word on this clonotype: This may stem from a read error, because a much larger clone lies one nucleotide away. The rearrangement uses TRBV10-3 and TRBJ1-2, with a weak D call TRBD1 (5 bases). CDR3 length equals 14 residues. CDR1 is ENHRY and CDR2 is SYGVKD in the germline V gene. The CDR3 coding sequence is TGTGCCACCATGGGGGACCTGACTAACTATGGCGACACCTTC. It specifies CATMGDLTNYGDTF.

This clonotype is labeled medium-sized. Here the CDR3 DNA reads TGTGCCAGTAGTCGGGGGCGTGCAGATACGCAGTATTTT. Encoded protein: CASSRGRADTQYF. The V gene is TRBV27, the J gene TRBJ2-3; possibly TRBD1 or TRBD2 for D (6 bases each). CDR3 length equals 13 residues. Between the trimmed V and J ends, which lost 9 bases and 4 bases, there was a span of 14 bases. CDR1 and CDR2 from the germline V gene are MNHEY and SMNVEV (reference sequence).